This TCR beta chain was sequenced for a study of graft-versus-host responses after intestinal transplantation. Notes on the study in general: Early post-transplant declines in HvG were associated with peak levels of circulating GvH clones.

Concerning this clone: The target antigen is unknown.

Method: immunoSEQ multiplex PCR; TCRdb's copy keeps in-frame clones and lacks some. Of 150,000 or so clones in the sample, nearly 95% were seen once. The sample in question was unstimulated CD4+ T cells sorted from spleen or lymph node cells, obtained before intestinal transplant. This TCR derives from a human donor who received an intestinal transplant.

The DNA for the CDR3 is TGTGCCAGCAGTGAATGGGGGCAGGTCGGCAATGAGCAGTTCTTC. Its protein product is CASSEWGQVGNEQFF. V gene TRBV6-4 combines with J gene TRBJ2-1; possibly TRBD1 for D (6 bases). The germline CDR1 and CDR2 sequences are MRHNA and SNTAGT. This CDR3 is built from 15 residues. Trimming left V 3 bases short and J 6 bases short, with 15 bases between.